The 26 T cell receptor beta chains below were found in one sample sequenced in a study of graft-versus-host responses after intestinal transplantation. The assay was immunoSEQ multiplex PCR, and TCRdb's table has in-frame clones only and misses some. The data show some 100,000 clones, around nine tenths seen once. Their recognized antigens are unknown. The sample here was unstimulated CD8+ T cells sorted from spleen or lymph node cells, taken before intestinal transplant. These receptors originate from a human donor who received an intestinal transplant.

This clone has only one observation. V is TRBV29-1 and J is TRBJ2-7, with D possibly matching TRBD1 (6 bases). The CDR3 extends over 12 amino acids. The ends were cut back, 5 bases at V and 0 bases at J, with 8 bases in the middle. Germline V gene sequence: CDR1 SQVTM, CDR2 ANQGSEA. The CDR3 nucleotides read TGCAGCGTTAGGGACAACTCCTACGAGCAGTACTTC. It is translated as CSVRDNSYEQYF.

The rearrangement joins TRBV7-9 to TRBJ2-1; weak D call: TRBD1 (5 bases). The length of the CDR3 is 18 residues. The V and J ends lost 4 bases and 0 bases respectively, with 19 bases between them. Germline lookup yields CDR1 SEHNR and CDR2 FQNEAQ (reference sequence). The CDR3 nucleotides read TGTGCCAGCAGCTCCCCGTACAGGAGCCCAAGCTCCTACAATGAGCAGTTCTTC. It translates to CASSSPYRSPSSYNEQFF.

The rearrangement joins TRBV9 to TRBJ2-2; D is perhaps TRBD1 (5 bases). This CDR3 has 15 residues. V shed 0 bases and J shed 3 bases, with 9 bases lying between them. The germline V gene encodes CDR1 SGDLS and CDR2 YYNGEE. This CDR3 is CASSVGQPHTGELFF. The CDR3 DNA is TGTGCCAGCAGCGTAGGACAGCCACACACCGGGGAGCTGTTTTTT.

The chain combines TRBV13 with TRBJ2-3; no firm D call. The length of the CDR3 is 13 residues. Trimming cost V 2 bases and J 2 bases, with 5 bases left between them. The germline CDR1 and CDR2 sequences are PRHDT and FYEKMQ (reference sequence). The CDR3: CASSLRFTDTQYF. CDR3 coding DNA: TGTGCCAGCAGCTTAAGGTTCACAGATACGCAGTATTTT.

V and J are TRBV7-3 and TRBJ2-5; perhaps TRBD2 as D (5 bases). The CDR3 sequence is 14 residues long. The V gene's germline CDR1 is SGHTA and CDR2 FQGTGA. The germline V and J ends were trimmed by 0 bases and 3 bases, with 8 bases remaining between them. In nucleotides, the CDR3 is TGTGCCAGCAGCTTAACTGGGGAGAAAGAGACCCAGTACTTC. Protein product: CASSLTGEKETQYF.

The V call is TRBV5-4, the J call TRBJ2-5, with D unclear. Looked up from germline, CDR1 is SGHNT and CDR2 is YYREEE (reference sequence). This CDR3 has 13 amino acids. V was shortened by 1 base and J by 5 bases, with 9 bases between the two germline ends. CDR3 sequence reads: CASSLTWQETQYF. The CDR3 DNA reads TGTGCCAGCAGCTTGACCTGGCAGGAGACCCAGTACTTC.

The genes are TRBV27 and TRBJ1-2, with TRBD1 matching 7 bases. V lost 3 bases and J lost 2; bases outside the gene matches: 0. The CDR3 consists of 13 residues. Germline CDR1 reads MNHEY; CDR2 reads SMNVEV (reference sequence). CDR3 amino acids: CASSLTGNYGYTF. The CDR3 coding sequence is TGTGCCAGCAGTTTGACAGGGAACTATGGCTACACCTTC.

The chain links TRBV5-6 to TRBJ1-2; weak D call: TRBD1 (5 bases). There are 13 residues in the CDR3. Germline V lookup: CDR1 SGHDT, CDR2 YYEEEE. Trimming left V 4 bases short and J 8 bases short, with 15 bases between. The CDR3 is CASSQQDIGGYTF. CDR3 coding DNA: TGTGCCAGCAGCCAGCAGGACATCGGCGGCTACACCTTC.

The chain is built from TRBV5-1 and TRBJ1-1, with 11 nucleotides matching TRBD1. CDR1 and CDR2 (germline): SGHRS, YFSETQ. This CDR3 comprises 15 residues. After removal of 2 bases from V and 4 bases from J, the junction contained 4 bases not matched to a gene. The CDR3 DNA sequence: TGCGCCAGCAGCTTACTAGGACAGGGGGCCACTGAAGCTTTCTTT. Translating gives CASSLLGQGATEAFF.

The chain joins TRBV13 to TRBJ2-7; D may be TRBD1 (6 bases). The CDR3 has 14 amino acids. V was trimmed by 6 bases and J by 4 bases, leaving 16 bases between them. The germline V gene encodes CDR1 PRHDT and CDR2 FYEKMQ (reference sequence). For the CDR3, the DNA is TGTGCCAGCAGGCCGTGGGGCCAGGGGTACGAGCAGTACTTC. Its protein product is CASRPWGQGYEQYF.

This chain links TRBV29-1 with TRBJ2-7; the D is unclear. Germline lookup yields CDR1 SQVTM and CDR2 ANQGSEA. The V gene lost 3 bases and the J gene lost 1 base, with 7 bases spanning the gap. The CDR3 extends over 12 amino acids. CDR3 in DNA: TGCAGCGTTGAGGTGAAGTCCTACGAGCAGTACTTC. Amino acids: CSVEVKSYEQYF.

This clone qualifies as medium-sized. The J gene is TRBJ2-3, the V gene TRBV12-2; the table's D call TRBD2 went unverified against the DNA. TRBV12-2 is annotated as a pseudogene. The CDR3 consists of 15 residues. CDR3 coding DNA: TGTGCAAGTCGCTTGACTAGCGGGGGGGCAGATACGCAGTATTTT. Translation: CASRLTSGGADTQYF.

V and J are TRBV10-3 and TRBJ2-7, with a weak D call TRBD1 (5 bases). Trimming left V 6 bases short and J 2 bases short, with 17 bases between. Per germline, CDR1 ENHRY and CDR2 SYGVKD. This CDR3 region has 15 residues. The CDR3 region is CAISGSTVTAYEQYF. DNA of the CDR3: TGTGCCATCAGCGGATCGACAGTGACGGCCTACGAGCAGTACTTC.

The chain combines TRBV29-1 with TRBJ2-1, with 10 bases lining up with TRBD2. With V trimmed by 1 base and J by 1 base, 4 bases remained unmatched. The CDR3 extends over 16 amino acids. Germline V gene sequence: CDR1 SQVTM, CDR2 ANQGSEA. CDR3 loop: CSVEVELAGSYNEQFF. The CDR3 coding sequence is TGCAGCGTTGAAGTTGAACTAGCGGGATCCTACAATGAGCAGTTCTTC.

This chain uses TRBV27 with TRBJ1-2, with 7 positions matching TRBD1. The length of the CDR3 is 15 residues. The V gene end was trimmed by 4 bases and the J gene end by 4 bases; junction bases not matched to a gene: 9. The germline V gene has CDR1 MNHEY and CDR2 SMNVEV (reference sequence). The CDR3 loop is CASSYRQGRGYGYTF. The CDR3 nucleotides read TGTGCCAGCAGTTACCGACAGGGAAGGGGCTATGGCTACACCTTC.

The chain has TRBV5-1 and TRBJ2-3; tentative D call: TRBD2 (7 bases). Trimming stripped 1 base from V and 6 bases from J, with 12 bases between. From germline, CDR1 is SGHRS and CDR2 YFSETQ. The CDR3 totals 14 residues. The DNA of the CDR3 is TGCGCCAGCAGCTTGACGGGGAGGGGGGATACGCAGTATTTT. Protein sequence: CASSLTGRGDTQYF.

The chain has TRBV4-1 and TRBJ1-5; no firm D call. V lost 0 bases and J lost 4, with 16 bases in between. Germline V gene data show CDR1 as MGHRA and CDR2 as YSYEKL. The CDR3 has 17 residues. As DNA, the CDR3 is TGCGCCAGCAGCCAAGATCTATCGGAAAGAGGGAATCAGCCCCAGCATTTT. Encoded protein: CASSQDLSERGNQPQHF.

The chain has TRBV2 and TRBJ2-4; 7 positions agree with TRBD2. Trimming at V came to 6 bases and at J to 4 bases, leaving 12 bases not matched to a gene. This CDR3 is 16 amino acids long. Germline V gene lookup returns CDR1 SNHLY and CDR2 FYNNEI. CDR3 nucleotides: TGTGCCAGCAGGGGGACCGGGGGGTTGGGTAAAAACATTCAGTACTTC. Translation: CASRGTGGLGKNIQYF.

The CDR3 loop reads CASGLFLAGLTGETQYF. The CDR3 DNA reads as TGTGCTAGTGGTTTGTTCCTAGCGGGGCTCACAGGGGAGACCCAGTACTTC. The V gene is TRBV12-5, the J gene TRBJ2-5, with TRBD2 identical over 9 bases. V shed 2 bases and J 5 bases; nucleotides not matched to a gene: 12. This CDR3 has 17 residues. Per the germline V gene, CDR1 is LGHNT and CDR2 is FRNRAP.

The V and J genes are TRBV19 and TRBJ2-2; D is unclear. The CDR3 is 16 residues long. V dropped 3 bases and J dropped 7 bases, with 18 bases sitting between them. CDR1 is LNHDA, CDR2 SQIVND, per germline (reference sequence). For the CDR3, the DNA is TGTGCCAGTAGTATGCGGAGCGCCTTCAAGGGCGGGGAGCTGTTTTTT. Its protein product is CASSMRSAFKGGELFF.

This chain connects TRBV25-1 to TRBJ2-7; weak D call: TRBD2 (5 bases). This CDR3 is built from 11 residues. V was trimmed by 6 bases and J by 3 bases, leaving 6 bases between them. Germline lookup yields CDR1 MGHDK and CDR2 SYGVNS. The CDR3 DNA reads TGTGCCAGCAGCGGGGACTACGAGCAGTACTTC. Residues: CASSGDYEQYF.

The J gene is TRBJ1-5, the V gene TRBV7-9; D remains ambiguous. This CDR3 is built from 15 residues. The V end was cut by 5 bases, the J end by 7 bases, with 18 bases between. Looked up from germline, CDR1 is SEHNR and CDR2 is FQNEAQ (reference sequence). CDR3 in amino acids: CASSPIGSDGQPQHF. CDR3 DNA sequence: TGTGCCAGCAGCCCTATCGGATCGGACGGACAGCCCCAGCATTTT.

The chain employs TRBV27 and TRBJ2-5; 9 nucleotides line up with TRBD1. J was trimmed by 5 bases and V by 4 bases; bases with no gene match: 5. Germline V gives CDR1 MNHEY, CDR2 SMNVEV (reference sequence). This CDR3 region has 14 residues. CDR3 loop: CASSWGQGGETQYF. DNA of the CDR3: TGTGCCAGCAGTTGGGGACAGGGAGGGGAGACCCAGTACTTC.

The V call is TRBV6-5, the J call TRBJ2-1; possibly TRBD1 for D (5 bases). The CDR3 has 15 residues. The germline V gene has CDR1 MNHEY and CDR2 SVGAGI. With 6 bases removed from V and 5 bases from J, the gap between germline ends came to 17 bases. The CDR3 nucleotides are TGTGCCAGCAGCCCCGACTGGGGCCCCAACAATGAGCAGTTCTTC. This translates into CASSPDWGPNNEQFF.

The genes are TRBV13 and TRBJ2-2, with D maybe TRBD1 (6 bases). This CDR3 region has 13 residues. V shed 3 bases and J shed 5 bases, with 7 bases lying between them. The germline gives CDR1 PRHDT, CDR2 FYEKMQ (reference sequence). The CDR3 region is CASSFTGTGELFF. CDR3 DNA: TGTGCCAGCAGCTTTACAGGGACCGGGGAGCTGTTTTTT. Full variable domain (missing parts from reference TRBV13 and TRBJ2-2): AAGVIQSPRHLIKEKRETATLKCYPIPRHDTVYWYQQGPGQDPQFLISFYEKMQSDKGSIPDRFSAQQFSDYHSELNMSSLELGDSALYFCASSFTGTGELFFGEGSRLTVL.

The chain has TRBV10-3 and TRBJ2-1, with a weak D call TRBD1 (6 bases). The CDR3 extends over 18 amino acids. V lost 2 bases, J lost 6 bases, and 23 bases lay in between. The germline V gene encodes CDR1 ENHRY and CDR2 SYGVKD. The CDR3 protein is CAISEPDSSLVRFNEQFF. CDR3 sequence (DNA): TGTGCCATCAGTGAGCCGGACAGTTCGCTGGTGCGCTTCAATGAGCAGTTCTTC.